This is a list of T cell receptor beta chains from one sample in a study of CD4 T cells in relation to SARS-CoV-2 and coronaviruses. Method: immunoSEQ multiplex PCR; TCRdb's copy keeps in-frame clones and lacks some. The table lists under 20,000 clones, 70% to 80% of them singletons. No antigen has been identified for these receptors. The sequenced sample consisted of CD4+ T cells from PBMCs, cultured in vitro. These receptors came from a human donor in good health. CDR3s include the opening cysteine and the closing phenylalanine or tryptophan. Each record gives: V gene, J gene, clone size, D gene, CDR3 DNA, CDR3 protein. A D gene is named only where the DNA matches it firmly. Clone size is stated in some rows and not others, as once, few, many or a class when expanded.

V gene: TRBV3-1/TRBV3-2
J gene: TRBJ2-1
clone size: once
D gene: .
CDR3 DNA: TGTGCCAGCACGCTCGGGGGGCCGCTTCGTGGGGGTGAGCAGTTCTTC
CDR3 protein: CASTLGGPLRGGEQFF

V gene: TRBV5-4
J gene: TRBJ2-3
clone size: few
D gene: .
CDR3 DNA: TGTGCCAGCAGCAAACTCGGGGGAAGGGGCACAGATACGCAGTATTTT
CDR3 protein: CASSKLGGRGTDTQYF

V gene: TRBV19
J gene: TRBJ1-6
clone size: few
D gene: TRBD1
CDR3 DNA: TGTGCCAGTAGCTCTCGGGGGACAGAAAGGTCACCCCTCCACTTT
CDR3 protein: CASSSRGTERSPLHF

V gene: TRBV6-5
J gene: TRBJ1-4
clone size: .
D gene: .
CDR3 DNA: TGTGCCAGCAGTTACTCAGGGGGAGTGACTAATGAAAAACTGTTTTTT
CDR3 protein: CASSYSGGVTNEKLFF

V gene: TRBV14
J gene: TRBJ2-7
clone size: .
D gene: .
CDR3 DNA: TGTGCCAGCAAGGGGGACGGTTACTACGAGCAGTACTTC
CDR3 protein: CASKGDGYYEQYF

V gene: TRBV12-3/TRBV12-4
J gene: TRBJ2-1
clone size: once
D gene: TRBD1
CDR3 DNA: TGTGCCAGCCACAGGACAGGCCGGGATGAGCAGTTCTTC
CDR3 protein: CASHRTGRDEQFF

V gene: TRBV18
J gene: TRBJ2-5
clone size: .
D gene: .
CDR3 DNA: TGTGCCAGCTCACCCTTGGATCAAGGCGGGGAGACCCAGTACTTC
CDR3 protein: CASSPLDQGGETQYF

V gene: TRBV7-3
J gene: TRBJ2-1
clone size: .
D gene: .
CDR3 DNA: TGTGCCAGCAGCTTAAAAGGGGGGGGGAATGAGCAGTTCTTC
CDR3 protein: CASSLKGGGNEQFF

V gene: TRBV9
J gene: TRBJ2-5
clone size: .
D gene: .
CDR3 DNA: TGTGCCAGCAGCGTAGGGGTGACTAGGGCAGAGACCCAGTACTTC
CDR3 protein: CASSVGVTRAETQYF

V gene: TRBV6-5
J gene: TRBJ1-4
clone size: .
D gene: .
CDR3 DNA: TGTGCCAGTGATAGGGGCGGCGCGGGAGAAAAACTGTTTTTT
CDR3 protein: CASDRGGAGEKLFF

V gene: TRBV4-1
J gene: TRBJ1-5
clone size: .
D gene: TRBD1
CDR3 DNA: TGCGCCAGCAGGTTGCCAGGGGGGCCCCAGCATTTT
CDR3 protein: CASRLPGGPQHF

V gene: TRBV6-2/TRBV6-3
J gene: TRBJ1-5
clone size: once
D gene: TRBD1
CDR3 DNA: TGTGCCAGCAGTCCGACAGGGGGCGCAGGTCAGCCCCAGCATTTT
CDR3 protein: CASSPTGGAGQPQHF

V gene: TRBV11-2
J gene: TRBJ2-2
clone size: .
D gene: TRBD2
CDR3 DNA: TGTGCCAGCAGTCGTAGCGGGAGTATCACCGGGGAGCTGTTTTTT
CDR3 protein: CASSRSGSITGELFF

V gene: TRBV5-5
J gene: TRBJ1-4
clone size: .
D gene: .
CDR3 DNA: TGTGCCAGCAGCTTGTCGCAGGGGTTAGCTAATGAAAAACTGTTTTTT
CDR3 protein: CASSLSQGLANEKLFF

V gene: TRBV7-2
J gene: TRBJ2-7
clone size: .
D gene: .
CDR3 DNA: TGTGCCAGCAGTAGAAACGGACCTTACGAGCAGTACTTC
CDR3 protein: CASSRNGPYEQYF

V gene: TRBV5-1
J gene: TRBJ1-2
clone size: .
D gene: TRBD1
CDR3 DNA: TGCGCAAGCGGGACAGAGAATAACTATGGCTACACCTTC
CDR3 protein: CASGTENNYGYTF

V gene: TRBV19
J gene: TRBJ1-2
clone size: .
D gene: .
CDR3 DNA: TGTGCCAGTAGTCCAGAACGGACAAGACCTAACTATGGCTACACCTTC
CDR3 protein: CASSPERTRPNYGYTF

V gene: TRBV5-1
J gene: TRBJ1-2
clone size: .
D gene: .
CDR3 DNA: TGCGCCAGCAGCTTAAGGGGCGGGGGCCCCTATGGCTACACCTTC
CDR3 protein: CASSLRGGGPYGYTF

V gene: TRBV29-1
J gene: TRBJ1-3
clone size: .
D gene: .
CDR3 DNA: TGCAGCGTTTCTGGCGGGGGAGTTCCTGGAAACACCATATATTTT
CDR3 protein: CSVSGGGVPGNTIYF

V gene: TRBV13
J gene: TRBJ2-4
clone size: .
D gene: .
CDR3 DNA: TGTGCCAGCAGCTTAGGGGTAGTGGACATTCAGTACTTC
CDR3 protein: CASSLGVVDIQYF

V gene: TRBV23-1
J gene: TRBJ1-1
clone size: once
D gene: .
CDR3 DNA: TGCGCCAGCAGTCAATCCCTATTGGGCAGCCCATACGACCCTGAAGCTTTCTTT
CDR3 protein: CASSQSLLGSPYDPEAFF

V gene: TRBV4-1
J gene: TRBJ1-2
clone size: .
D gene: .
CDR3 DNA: TGCGCCAGCAGCCCGAGGGGTGGCTATGGCTACACCTTC
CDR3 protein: CASSPRGGYGYTF

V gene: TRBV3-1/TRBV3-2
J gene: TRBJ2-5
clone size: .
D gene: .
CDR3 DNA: TGTGCCAGCAGCCAAGTAGGTGGGAGCGCAGAGACCCAGTACTTC
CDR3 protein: CASSQVGGSAETQYF

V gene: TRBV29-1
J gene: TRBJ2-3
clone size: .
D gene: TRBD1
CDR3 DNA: TGCAGCGTGATGACAGGGGGCAGGGATACGCAGTATTTT
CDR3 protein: CSVMTGGRDTQYF

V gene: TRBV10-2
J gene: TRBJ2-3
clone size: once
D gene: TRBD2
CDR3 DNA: TGCGCCAGCACAACGGGGGGGTTAGATACGCAGTATTTT
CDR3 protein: CASTTGGLDTQYF

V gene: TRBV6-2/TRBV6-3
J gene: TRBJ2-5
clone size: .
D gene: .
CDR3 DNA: TGTGCCAGCAGTTACGGGGAGACCCAGTACTTC
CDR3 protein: CASSYGETQYF

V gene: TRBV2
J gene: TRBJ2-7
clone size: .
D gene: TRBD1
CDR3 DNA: TGTGCCAGTGCCATTGACAGGGGAGCCTACGAGCAGTACTTC
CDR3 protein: CASAIDRGAYEQYF

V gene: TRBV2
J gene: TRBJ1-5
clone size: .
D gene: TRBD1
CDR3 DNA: TGTGCCAGCAGCGATGGACGGGACAGTGGCAATCAGCCCCAGCATTTT
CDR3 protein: CASSDGRDSGNQPQHF

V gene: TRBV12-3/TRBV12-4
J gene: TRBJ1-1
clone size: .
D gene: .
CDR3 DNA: TGTGCCAGCAGCTCCGACAGGCGGACTGAAGCTTTCTTT
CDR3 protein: CASSSDRRTEAFF

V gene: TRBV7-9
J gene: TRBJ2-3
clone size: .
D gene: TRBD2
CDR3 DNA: TGTGCCAGCAGCTTAGCGCAAGCGGGAACGGGATATACGCAGTATTTT
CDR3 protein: CASSLAQAGTGYTQYF

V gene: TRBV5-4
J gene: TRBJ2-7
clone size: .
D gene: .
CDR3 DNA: TGTGCCAGCAGGGGGCTTTCCTACGAGCAGTACTTC
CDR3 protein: CASRGLSYEQYF

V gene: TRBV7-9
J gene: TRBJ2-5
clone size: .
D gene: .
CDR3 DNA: TGTGCCAGCAGCGAAAAAGAGACCCAGTACTTC
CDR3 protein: CASSEKETQYF

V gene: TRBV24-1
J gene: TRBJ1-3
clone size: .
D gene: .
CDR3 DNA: TGTGCCACCCACGGCGGGGAAGTCTCTGGAAACACCATATATTTT
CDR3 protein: CATHGGEVSGNTIYF

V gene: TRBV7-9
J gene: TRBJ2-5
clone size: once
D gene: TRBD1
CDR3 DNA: TGTGCCAGCACCAAAACAGCCCTAGGGACAGGGTCGCCCTCGGGAGAGACCCAGTACTTC
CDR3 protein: CASTKTALGTGSPSGETQYF

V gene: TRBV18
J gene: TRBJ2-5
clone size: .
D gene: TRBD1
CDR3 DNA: TGTGCCAGCTCAGGGGACAGACTGCAAGAGACCCAGTACTTC
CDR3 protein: CASSGDRLQETQYF

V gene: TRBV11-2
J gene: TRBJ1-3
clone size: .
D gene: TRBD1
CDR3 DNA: TGTGCCAGCAGCTCGGGACAGCTGAGGGGAAACACCATATATTTT
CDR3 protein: CASSSGQLRGNTIYF

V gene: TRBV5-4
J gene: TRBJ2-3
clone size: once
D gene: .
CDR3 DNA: TGTGCCAGCAGCTTGTCGACTGATAGCACAGATACGCAGTATTTT
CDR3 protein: CASSLSTDSTDTQYF